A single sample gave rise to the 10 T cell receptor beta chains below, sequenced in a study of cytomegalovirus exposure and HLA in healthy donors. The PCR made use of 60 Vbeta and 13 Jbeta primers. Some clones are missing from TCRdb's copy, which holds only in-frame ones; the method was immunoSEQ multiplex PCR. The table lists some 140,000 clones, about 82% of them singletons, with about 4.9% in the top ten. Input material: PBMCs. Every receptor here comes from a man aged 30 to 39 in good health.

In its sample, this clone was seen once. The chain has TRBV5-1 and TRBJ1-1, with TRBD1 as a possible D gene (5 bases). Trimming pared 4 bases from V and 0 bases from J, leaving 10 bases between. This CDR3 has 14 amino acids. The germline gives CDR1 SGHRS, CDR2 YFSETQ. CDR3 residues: CASSRDSMNTEAFF. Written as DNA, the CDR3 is TGCGCCAGCAGCCGCGACAGCATGAACACTGAAGCTTTCTTT.

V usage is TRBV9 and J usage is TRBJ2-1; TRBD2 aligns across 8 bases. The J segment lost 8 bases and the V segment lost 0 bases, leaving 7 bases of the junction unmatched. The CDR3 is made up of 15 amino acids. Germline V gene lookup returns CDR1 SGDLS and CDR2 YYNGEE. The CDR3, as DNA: TGTGCCAGCAGCGTAGTGCCGGGAGGGCCGCATGAGCAGTTCTTC. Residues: CASSVVPGGPHEQFF.

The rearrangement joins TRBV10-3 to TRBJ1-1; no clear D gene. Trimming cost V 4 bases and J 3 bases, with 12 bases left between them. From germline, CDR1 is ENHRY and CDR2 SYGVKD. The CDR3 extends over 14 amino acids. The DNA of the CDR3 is TGTGCCATCAGTGCCCAGCCTGGGCACACTGAAGCTTTCTTT. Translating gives CAISAQPGHTEAFF.

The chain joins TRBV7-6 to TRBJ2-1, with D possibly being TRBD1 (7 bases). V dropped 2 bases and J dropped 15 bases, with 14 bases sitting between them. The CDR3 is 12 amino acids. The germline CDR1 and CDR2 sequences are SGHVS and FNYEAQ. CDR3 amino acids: CASSLTRGDWFF. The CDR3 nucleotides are TGTGCCAGCAGCTTAACCAGGGGGGACTGGTTCTTC.

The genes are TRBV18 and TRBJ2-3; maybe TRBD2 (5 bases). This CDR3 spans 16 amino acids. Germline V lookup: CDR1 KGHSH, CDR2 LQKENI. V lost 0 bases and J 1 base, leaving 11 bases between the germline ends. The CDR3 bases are TGTGCCAGCTCACCACCGGGCGGGCCGGGCACAGATACGCAGTATTTT. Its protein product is CASSPPGGPGTDTQYF.

CDR3 nucleotide sequence: TGTGCCTGGATGCGGAGGGGAGAGAGGACCCAGTACTTC. Translating it yields CAWMRRGERTQYF. This sequence joins TRBV30 and TRBJ2-5; D might be TRBD2 (6 bases). Germline V lookup: CDR1 GTSNPN, CDR2 SVGIG (reference sequence). This CDR3 is 13 amino acids long. Trimming removed 4 bases from V and 7 bases from J, with 16 bases in between.

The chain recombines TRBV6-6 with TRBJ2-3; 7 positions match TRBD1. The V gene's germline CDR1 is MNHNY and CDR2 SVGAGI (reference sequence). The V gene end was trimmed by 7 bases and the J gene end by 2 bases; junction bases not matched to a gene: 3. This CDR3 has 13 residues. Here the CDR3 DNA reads TGTGCCAGCAACGACAGGGACACAGATACGCAGTATTTT. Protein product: CASNDRDTDTQYF.

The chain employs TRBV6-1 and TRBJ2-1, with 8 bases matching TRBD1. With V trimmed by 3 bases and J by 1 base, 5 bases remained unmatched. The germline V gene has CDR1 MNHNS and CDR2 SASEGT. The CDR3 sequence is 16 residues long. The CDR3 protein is CASSDRQGLSYNEQFF. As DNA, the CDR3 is TGTGCCAGCAGTGACCGACAGGGGCTATCCTACAATGAGCAGTTCTTC.

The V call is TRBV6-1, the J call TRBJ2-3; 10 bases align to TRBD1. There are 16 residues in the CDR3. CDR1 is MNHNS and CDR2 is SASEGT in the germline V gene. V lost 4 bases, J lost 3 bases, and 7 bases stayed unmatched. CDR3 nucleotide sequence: TGTGCCAGCAGTGCGCAACCGGGACAGGGGACAGATACGCAGTATTTT. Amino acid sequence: CASSAQPGQGTDTQYF.

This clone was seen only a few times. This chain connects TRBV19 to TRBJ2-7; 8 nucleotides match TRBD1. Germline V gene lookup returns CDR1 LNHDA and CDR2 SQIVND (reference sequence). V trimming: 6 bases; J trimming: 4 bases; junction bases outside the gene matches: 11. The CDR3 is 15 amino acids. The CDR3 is CASSEPGTGGYEQYF. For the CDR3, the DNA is TGTGCCAGTAGCGAGCCCGGGACAGGTGGGTACGAGCAGTACTTC.